This TCR beta chain is drawn from a study of blood T cell repertoires in COVID-19 (dated by TCRdb to the early 2020s). About the study as a whole: Samples from collaborators originated in the United States, Italy and Spain and spanned both the acute and convalescent phases of COVID-19. The prospective study material was composed of cDNA or gDNA derived from T cells, B-cell-depleted T cells, or PBMCs. The dataset comprised deeply sampled blood TCRbeta repertoires from subjects exposed to, actively infected with, or recovered from COVID-19. The samples were drawn from two sources: the first 160 participants of the ongoing ImmuneRACE study, and about 1,300 subjects contributed by 6 global collaborators. A freely available public database, intended as a resource for researchers studying the immune response to SARS-CoV-2, is where the repertoires were released. A de-identified subject ID, COVID-19 status, age in years and sex were almost always included in the sample metadata. Where HLA class I and class II types were available, the types were taken from metadata supplied by the sample provider, not from assay-based typing. General findings and caveats noted by the study authors: The amount of clinical and demographic metadata varied by source and participant and was provided uncurated.

The immunoSEQ Assay, a bias-controlled multiplex PCR, was used to amplify TCRbeta CDR3 regions from genomic DNA. The original methods were these. Nucleated cell counts per sample were estimated from amplification of reference gene primers within the assay. To quantify the absolute abundance of each unique TCRbeta CDR3 rearrangement, sequence reads were collapsed and filtered. For each sample, productive Simpson clonality was calculated as the square root of Simpson's diversity index across productive rearrangements. Here the immuneACCESS table is served through TCRdb, limited to in-frame sequences with V and J called. Missing clones are a known gap in these copies; in checked studies unresolved V genes cover under half, and the rest lacks a known reason. D and trimming were read from the DNA, whereas the V and J calls and clone size are those reported in that table. In this sample the table shows under 300,000 clones, roughly 82% of which occur a single time. The ten biggest clones cover more than 4.5% of the sample.

This clone has a count of ten or more. Its antigen is currently not known. There are no base qualities to consult, and no much larger clone falls within one base. CDR1 SGHAT and CDR2 FQNNGV were looked up in the germline V gene. Spanning cysteine to phenylalanine, the CDR3 consists of 14 amino acids. Only the CDR3 portion is preserved as DNA: 42 bases, with reading frame beginning at the first base. Between the V and J ends, shortened by 4 bases and 4 bases respectively, the junction contains 13 bases. Each collaborating institution followed its own protocols to collect whole blood in K2EDTA tubes. For TCRbeta analysis, collaborators shipped samples in one of three forms: frozen whole blood, isolated PBMCs, or DNA extracted from either of those sample types.

The rearrangement joined TRBV11-2 to TRBJ1-2; no D gene call is confident. Sequencing input: peripheral blood. The clonotype comes from a woman older than 75 with active or convalescent COVID-19. The nucleotide sequence reads as follows: TGTGCCAGCAGCTCCCGCCCGTCCAGCTATGGCTACACCTTC. This gives the protein CASSSRPSSYGYTF. With all but the CDR3 taken from the reference TRBV11-2 and TRBJ1-2 genes, the full variable domain is: EAGVAQSPRYKIIEKRQSVAFWCNPISGHATLYWYQQILGQGPKLLIQFQNNGVVDDSQLPKDRFSAERLKGVDSTLKIQPAKLEDSAVYLCASSSRPSSYGYTFGSGTRLTVV.